A single sample gave rise to the 28 T cell receptor beta chains below, sequenced in a study of OX40 agonist ivuxolimab in advanced cancers. Only in-frame clones appear in the TCRdb table, and some are missing; sequencing was by immunoSEQ multiplex PCR. The sample has about 69,000 clones; over 60% are singletons. Sequenced material: CD4+ or CD8+ T cells sorted from blood, taken in a trial of the OX40 agonist ivuxolimab. The receptor set was obtained from an adult with an advanced solid tumor such as melanoma, head and neck, liver or kidney cancer.

The chain uses TRBV27 and TRBJ2-5; D remains ambiguous. V dropped 8 bases and J dropped 4 bases, with 14 bases sitting between them. The germline V gene encodes CDR1 MNHEY and CDR2 SMNVEV (reference sequence). This CDR3 is 13 amino acids long. Written as DNA, the CDR3 is TGTGCCAGCTCCCGCGGCCCTTTAGAGACCCAGTACTTC. Its protein product is CASSRGPLETQYF.

This chain links TRBV6-5 with TRBJ2-3; D is perhaps TRBD2 (6 bases). Looked up from germline, CDR1 is MNHEY and CDR2 is SVGAGI. Trimming pared 6 bases from V and 0 bases from J, leaving 13 bases between. This CDR3 is 15 amino acids long. For the CDR3, the DNA is TGTGCCAGCAGCCGTAGCGGTGCTAGCACAGATACGCAGTATTTT. Amino acids: CASSRSGASTDTQYF.

The chain recombines TRBV10-3 with TRBJ2-1, with 15 bases matching TRBD2. V shed 0 bases, J shed 8 bases, and the junction held 2 bases outside the gene matches. This CDR3 region has 16 residues. Germline-derived CDR1 and CDR2 are ENHRY and SYGVKD. CDR3 nucleotides: TGTGCCATCAGTGAGTCGGGGACTAGCGGGAGGCATGAGCAGTTCTTC. Protein: CAISESGTSGRHEQFF.

This chain connects TRBV11-2 to TRBJ2-3, with TRBD1 matching over 10 bases. This CDR3 region has 14 residues. Unmatched junction bases numbered 5, after V lost 5 bases and J lost 6 bases. The germline CDR1 and CDR2 sequences are SGHAT and FQNNGV. The chain's CDR3 is CASSPGQGGDTQYF. In DNA form, the CDR3 reads TGTGCCAGCAGCCCCGGACAGGGGGGTGATACGCAGTATTTT. The full variable domain, completed using reference TRBV11-2 and TRBJ2-3, is EAGVAQSPRYKIIEKRQSVAFWCNPISGHATLYWYQQILGQGPKLLIQFQNNGVVDDSQLPKDRFSAERLKGVDSTLKIQPAKLEDSAVYLCASSPGQGGDTQYFGPGTRLTVL.

The V call is TRBV29-1, the J call TRBJ2-7; 7 bases are shared with TRBD1. The CDR3 has 14 amino acids. Germline trimming cut 6 bases from V and 2 bases from J; bases unmatched to any gene: 10. Germline V CDR1 and CDR2: SQVTM, ANQGSEA. CDR3 amino acids: CSVARGQGAYEQYF. The CDR3 DNA sequence: TGCAGCGTCGCCCGGGGTCAGGGGGCCTACGAGCAGTACTTC.

The V gene is TRBV28, the J gene TRBJ2-4; no definite D call. V lost 5 bases and J 1 base, leaving 6 bases between the germline ends. The CDR3 is made up of 13 amino acids. CDR1 and CDR2 (germline): MDHEN, SYDVKM. The chain's CDR3 is CASSPQAKNIQYF. In DNA form, the CDR3 reads TGTGCCAGCAGTCCCCAGGCCAAAAACATTCAGTACTTC.

This clone has only one observation. The chain has TRBV5-1 and TRBJ1-2, with TRBD1 matching 9 bases. Germline CDR1 reads SGHRS; CDR2 reads YFSETQ. CDR3 length equals 15 residues. Losses at the gene ends were 2 bases for V and 8 bases for J; bases not matched to a gene: 10. CDR3 nucleotide sequence: TGCGCCAGCAGCTTAGCCGGGACAGGGAGCGAGGGCTACACCTTC. Protein product: CASSLAGTGSEGYTF.

Only one count was recorded for this clone. V usage is TRBV15 and J usage is TRBJ2-5; TRBD1 matches at 8 bases. The DNA end is a closer match to TRBJ2-7, so the J assignment may be wrong. Germline CDR1 LNHNV, CDR2 YYDKDF (reference sequence). The CDR3 extends over 15 amino acids. CDR3 amino acids: CATSIGTGNTYEQYF. For the CDR3, the DNA is TGTGCCACCAGCATCGGGACAGGCAACACCTACGAGCAGTACTTC.

Written as DNA, the CDR3 is TGTGCCAGCAGCAGGGACCTGACAGGGGAGAACACCGGGGAGCTGTTTTTT. Translated, it gives CASSRDLTGENTGELFF. J is TRBJ2-2 and V is TRBV21-1; the D call of TRBD1 is as the table states it, not checked on the DNA. TRBV21-1 represents a pseudogene. CDR3 length: 17 amino acids.

V and J are TRBV2 and TRBJ2-2; 10 positions agree with TRBD1. The CDR3 extends over 15 amino acids. Germline CDR1 and CDR2: SNHLY and FYNNEI. V lost 5 bases and J lost 4; bases outside the gene matches: 4. The CDR3 here is CASSSGTGATGELFF. CDR3 nucleotide sequence: TGTGCCAGCAGTTCCGGGACAGGGGCCACCGGGGAGCTGTTTTTT.

The chain is built from TRBV7-9 and TRBJ2-3; 8 nucleotides align to TRBD2. This CDR3 region has 15 residues. Germline assignment: CDR1 SEHNR and CDR2 FQNEAQ (reference sequence). V was clipped by 3 bases and J by 3 bases; unmatched bases: 5. CDR3 amino acids: CASSLTSVVTDTQYF. The CDR3 DNA is TGTGCCAGCAGCTTGACTAGCGTAGTGACAGATACGCAGTATTTT.

Concerning this clone: Other nucleotide sequences in the sample specify the same CDR3. The chain is built from TRBV6-5 and TRBJ1-6; 8 nucleotides align to TRBD1. V lost 7 bases to trimming and J lost 6 bases; unmatched junction nucleotides: 8. This CDR3 is 15 amino acids long. Germline V lookup: CDR1 MNHEY, CDR2 SVGAGI. The CDR3 spells CASNRQGTGNSPLHF. The CDR3 region has the DNA TGTGCCAGCAATCGACAGGGGACTGGTAATTCACCCCTCCACTTT.

This sequence joins TRBV27 and TRBJ1-6, with 7 positions matching TRBD1. Trimming took 3 bases from V and 2 from J; bases not matched to a gene: 7. Germline assignment: CDR1 MNHEY and CDR2 SMNVEV (reference sequence). CDR3 length: 17 residues. The CDR3 region is CASSLRGTETYNSPLHF. As DNA, the CDR3 is TGTGCCAGCAGTTTGCGAGGGACAGAGACCTATAATTCACCCCTCCACTTT.

CDR3 protein: CASSTGLAGDPLNEQFF. DNA of the CDR3: TGTGCCAGCAGCACGGGACTAGCGGGAGATCCCCTCAATGAGCAGTTCTTC. The chain links TRBV7-6 to TRBJ2-1; 14 nucleotides match TRBD2. Germline V lookup: CDR1 SGHVS, CDR2 FNYEAQ. Trimming at V came to 5 bases and at J to 6 bases, leaving 9 bases not matched to a gene. The CDR3 is 17 residues long.

The chain joins TRBV7-8 to TRBJ2-1; 12 bases fit TRBD2. Germline loops: CDR1 SGHVS, CDR2 FQNEAQ. Trimming cost V 5 bases and J 6 bases; bases outside gene matches: 5. This CDR3 region has 15 residues. CDR3 in DNA: TGTGCCAGCAGCCTTGGACTAGCGGGGCCCAATGAGCAGTTCTTC. It specifies CASSLGLAGPNEQFF.

In this sample, this clone turned up a few times. The V gene is TRBV28, the J gene TRBJ1-1; TRBD1 agrees at 7 bases. The CDR3 totals 13 residues. V was clipped by 5 bases and J by 4 bases; unmatched bases: 4. Germline V CDR1 and CDR2: MDHEN, SYDVKM. In DNA, the CDR3 is TGTGCCAGCAGTCCCGGGGACAGCACTGAAGCTTTCTTT. Its translation is CASSPGDSTEAFF.

This clone was recorded a few times. The genes are TRBV30 and TRBJ2-5; D not certain. The CDR3 has 12 amino acids. The ends were cut back, 1 base at V and 0 bases at J, with 3 bases in the middle. CDR1 and CDR2 (germline): GTSNPN, SVGIG (reference sequence). CDR3 sequence: CAWSGHQETQYF. The CDR3 DNA sequence: TGTGCCTGGAGTGGGCACCAAGAGACCCAGTACTTC.

In its sample, this clone was seen once. V and J are TRBV19 and TRBJ1-2; weak D call: TRBD1 (6 bases). This CDR3 contains 17 residues. Trimming took 2 bases from V and 3 from J, leaving 19 bases between them. Germline lookup yields CDR1 LNHDA and CDR2 SQIVND (reference sequence). The CDR3 loop is CASSISHWTVGHYGYTF. CDR3 bases: TGTGCCAGTAGTATATCCCACTGGACAGTCGGTCACTATGGCTACACCTTC.

The chain combines TRBV7-8 with TRBJ1-1; 10 nucleotides align to TRBD1. With V trimmed by 0 bases and J by 5 bases, 3 bases remained unmatched. In germline, CDR1 is SGHVS, CDR2 FQNEAQ. The CDR3 is 15 amino acids. As DNA, the CDR3 is TGTGCCAGCAGCTTAGCGCGGGACAGGGGAACTGAAGCTTTCTTT. Amino acid sequence: CASSLARDRGTEAFF.

The chain is built from TRBV6-1 and TRBJ1-5, with TRBD1 as a possible D gene (6 bases). Germline V gene data show CDR1 as MNHNS and CDR2 as SASEGT. The CDR3 loop spans 14 amino acids. Trimming removed 7 bases from V and 2 bases from J, with 12 bases in between. The CDR3 bases are TGTGCCAGCACCACAGGGTGGGGCAATCAGCCCCAGCATTTT. It is translated as CASTTGWGNQPQHF.

This chain connects TRBV6-1 to TRBJ1-5; tentatively, D is TRBD1 (6 bases). There are 19 residues in the CDR3. The V gene lost 4 bases and the J gene lost 2 bases, with 24 bases spanning the gap. In germline, CDR1 is MNHNS, CDR2 SASEGT. The DNA of the CDR3 is TGTGCCAGCAGTGGAGAGCCGGGACAAGGGACCCAGGGCAATCAGCCCCAGCATTTT. Translating it yields CASSGEPGQGTQGNQPQHF.

This chain links TRBV6-1 with TRBJ1-1; no clear D gene. The CDR3 spans 14 residues. The germline gives CDR1 MNHNS, CDR2 SASEGT. The V end lost 2 bases, the J end lost 1 base, and 8 bases lay between the germline ends. CDR3 residues: CASSEITANTEAFF. CDR3 in DNA: TGTGCCAGCAGTGAAATAACAGCGAACACTGAAGCTTTCTTT.

The gene calls are TRBV12-2 and TRBJ1-4. TRBV12-2 is a recognized pseudogene. The CDR3 has 15 amino acids. The CDR3 protein is CASRFGWRGAEKLFF. DNA for the CDR3: TGTGCAAGTCGCTTTGGGTGGCGAGGGGCTGAAAAACTGTTTTTT.

The genes are TRBV2 and TRBJ2-4, with D possibly called TRBD1 or TRBD2 (5 bases each). Germline loops: CDR1 SNHLY, CDR2 FYNNEI. Trimming removed 0 bases from V and 0 bases from J, with 9 bases in between. There are 16 residues in the CDR3. The CDR3 loop is CASSEAAGRAKNIQYF. CDR3 bases: TGTGCCAGCAGTGAAGCCGCAGGGAGAGCCAAAAACATTCAGTACTTC.

The chain links TRBV19 to TRBJ2-2; possible D gene TRBD2, 5 bases. This CDR3 is 14 amino acids long. Germline V CDR1 and CDR2: LNHDA, SQIVND (reference sequence). Trimming left V 5 bases short and J 1 base short, with 8 bases between. The CDR3 DNA is TGTGCCAGTAGTCCGGAGGTGAACACCGGGGAGCTGTTTTTT. It translates to CASSPEVNTGELFF. The full variable domain, with the rest looked up from reference TRBV19 and TRBJ2-2, is DGGITQSPKYLFRKEGQNVTLSCEQNLNHDAMYWYRQDPGQGLRLIYYSQIVNDFQKGDIAEGYSVSREKKESFPLTVTSAQKNPTAFYLCASSPEVNTGELFFGEGSRLTVL.

This clone came up a few times. The V gene is TRBV7-2, the J gene TRBJ2-4; D is perhaps TRBD1 (5 bases). V shed 2 bases and J shed 5 bases, with 16 bases lying between them. Per germline, CDR1 SGHTA and CDR2 FQGNSA. The CDR3 length is 16 residues. The CDR3 spells CASSLNAGPGQNIQYF. Here the CDR3 DNA reads TGTGCCAGCAGCTTAAATGCAGGGCCAGGCCAAAACATTCAGTACTTC.

This clone came up a few times. The CDR3 sequence: CASTNRGEITEAFF. The CDR3 DNA reads TGCGCCAGCACTAACAGGGGGGAGATCACTGAAGCTTTCTTT. The chain is built from TRBV10-2 and TRBJ1-1; 8 positions match TRBD1. V shed 7 bases, J shed 4 bases, and the junction held 8 bases outside the gene matches. The length of the CDR3 is 14 residues. Germline CDR1 and CDR2: WSHSY and SAAADI.

J is TRBJ2-1 and V is TRBV10-3, with D uncertain. CDR1 ENHRY and CDR2 SYGVKD come from the germline V gene. V lost 0 bases to trimming and J lost 8 bases, with 2 bases between them. The CDR3 is 11 residues long. The CDR3 DNA sequence: TGTGCCATCAGTGAGTCGTATGAGCAGTTCTTC. Translating gives CAISESYEQFF.